The rows below give T cell receptor beta chains drawn from one sample of a study of persistence of HIV-infected CD4 T cells. Produced via immunoSEQ multiplex PCR; TCRdb's table is partial and in-frame only. The table records about 36,000 clones, approximately 87% of them present only once. Antigen specificity for these receptors is unknown. The source material was cultured CD4+ T cells from PBMCs, sampled from a patient who received antiretroviral therapy. The receptors stem from an adult with HIV. The donor label of this sample is uncertain. CDR3s include the opening cysteine and the closing phenylalanine or tryptophan.

j_call	v_call	cdr3_aa
TRBJ2-1	TRBV19	CASSIYQSAQFF
TRBJ2-1	TRBV18	CASSGLAGTYNEQFF
TRBJ1-5	TRBV27	CASSSYGAAPLAQHF
TRBJ2-5	TRBV7-2	CASSLAPSVSQETQYF
TRBJ1-3	TRBV11-2	CASSPMVGQGSSKGNTIYF
TRBJ2-6	TRBV11-2	CASSSIVRQRSGANVLTF
TRBJ2-6	TRBV19	CASSRDRAGANVLTF
TRBJ1-1	TRBV5-1	CASSLPDRDTEAFF
TRBJ2-7	TRBV7-8	CASSLMGQGTYEQYF
TRBJ2-2	TRBV7-6	CASSPGSIPSFTGELFF
TRBJ2-3	TRBV25-1	CASSQGAVDTQYF
TRBJ2-7	TRBV5-6	CASSPPGLANFQHEQYF
TRBJ1-6	TRBV19	CASMDRAGSPLHF
TRBJ2-1	TRBV2	CASSDVAGAYNEQFF
TRBJ2-3	TRBV7-2	CASSLVLGGARDTQYF
TRBJ2-7	TRBV6-5	CASITWRGADEQYF
TRBJ2-7	TRBV7-8	CASSKGHSYEQYF
TRBJ2-3	TRBV3-1/TRBV3-2	CASSQDLASTDTQYF
TRBJ2-3	TRBV3-1/TRBV3-2	CASSLTSGGAADTQYF
TRBJ1-5	TRBV19	CASSSAGTGGRRNQPQHF
TRBJ2-2	TRBV14	CASSQTSQGTGELFF
TRBJ1-1	TRBV18	CASQGTPHMNTEAFF
TRBJ1-5	TRBV28	CASSLWSRGINQPQHF
TRBJ2-7	TRBV5-1	CASSLRTDSYEQYF
TRBJ1-4	TRBV28	CASSQGGPDEKLFF
TRBJ1-1	TRBV6-1	CASSEARAGSEAFF
TRBJ2-7	TRBV5-1	CASSLVGTPPFKEQYF
TRBJ2-7	TRBV3-1/TRBV3-2	CASSQDWQVRDEQYF
TRBJ2-6	TRBV7-9	CASRRQTSSGANVLTF
TRBJ2-5	TRBV6-5	CASRGETQYF
TRBJ1-5	TRBV28	CASRLPRTNQPQHF
TRBJ1-5	TRBV3-1/TRBV3-2	CASSQEPGVNQPQHF
TRBJ1-6	TRBV5-1	CASSLEGTSRNSPLHF
TRBJ2-7	TRBV7-9	CASSLTSGPESGEQYF
TRBJ1-1	TRBV21-1	CASSKAGGGGTEAFF
TRBJ2-1	TRBV6-5	CASRGRDRGGDEQFF
TRBJ1-2	TRBV14	CASSQVSLNYGYTF
TRBJ1-1	TRBV12-3/TRBV12-4	CASSLGLGSFF
TRBJ2-3	TRBV29-1	CSVAANSTDTQYF
TRBJ2-3	TRBV7-2	CASSLVWDRGRIDTQYF
TRBJ1-4	TRBV6-5	CASSYGEGTGEKLFF
TRBJ2-7	TRBV5-4	CASSLDQVGSYEQYF
TRBJ2-3	TRBV9	CASSVDSTDTQYF
TRBJ2-1	TRBV18	CASSPSGDSYNEQFF
TRBJ1-1	TRBV7-3	CASSFGRREETFF
TRBJ2-7	TRBV4-2	CASSQDRVGVYEQYF
TRBJ2-7	TRBV15	CATSKGGQASYEQYF
TRBJ1-6	TRBV9	CASSVSEGDSPLHF
TRBJ1-3	TRBV12-3/TRBV12-4	CASTPGNTIYF
TRBJ2-2	TRBV6-5	CASSYFSGVRGGELFF
TRBJ1-1	TRBV11-1	CASSPLGWGTEAFF
TRBJ1-1	TRBV28	CASSSDRPRRLDTEAFF
TRBJ1-1	TRBV29-1	CSVEEGGEAFF
TRBJ2-7	TRBV10-3	CAISPRGDYEQYF